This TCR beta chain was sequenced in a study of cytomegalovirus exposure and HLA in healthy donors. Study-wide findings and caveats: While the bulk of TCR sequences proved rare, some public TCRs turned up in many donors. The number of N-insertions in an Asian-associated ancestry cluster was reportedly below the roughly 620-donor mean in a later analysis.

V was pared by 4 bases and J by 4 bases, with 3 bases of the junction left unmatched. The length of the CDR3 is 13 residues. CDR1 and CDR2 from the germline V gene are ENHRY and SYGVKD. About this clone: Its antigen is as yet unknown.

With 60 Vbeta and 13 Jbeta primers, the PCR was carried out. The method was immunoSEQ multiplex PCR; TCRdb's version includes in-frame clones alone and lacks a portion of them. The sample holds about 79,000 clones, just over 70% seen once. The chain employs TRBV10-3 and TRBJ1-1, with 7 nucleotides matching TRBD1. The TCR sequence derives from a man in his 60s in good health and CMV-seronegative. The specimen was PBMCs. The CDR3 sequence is CAISAGTVTEAFF. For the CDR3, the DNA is TGTGCCATCAGTGCTGGGACAGTCACTGAAGCTTTCTTT.